This TCR beta chain was identified during a study of T-cell reconstitution after alpha-beta-depleted transplantation in children. Study-wide results and limits: Once a year had passed after transplant, T-cell counts and diversity came mostly from newly produced T cells. The study traced high day-60 TCRbeta diversity in some patients to surviving recipient T cells and thymic progenitors. Reports say that about two months after transplant, the alpha-beta T cells came out of several hundred graft clones that had expanded.

A remark on this clonotype: Its specificity is not known.

Using unique molecular identifiers, the investigators prepared the TCRbeta library. TCRdb re-called the PCR reads with MiXCR, one entry per CDR3 protein. The table shows over 15,000 distinct CDR3 sequences, with roughly an eighth occurring only once. CDR1 SGHVS and CDR2 FQNEAQ come from the germline V gene. Trimming took off 5 bases at V and 1 base at J, with 8 bases between the two ends. The CDR3 runs to 13 residues. The origin of this receptor is a boy in the first two years of life who had a stem cell transplant for Wiskott-Aldrich syndrome, so the T cells may come from the graft donor. The specimen comprised PBMCs, mostly from graft donor cells, sampled 180 days after TCRalphabeta/CD19-depleted stem cell transplant. The chain carries TRBV7-8 and TRBJ1-1; D is uncertain. The chain's CDR3 is CASSPSQNTEAFF. Here the CDR3 DNA reads TGTGCCAGCAGCCCGAGCCAGAACACTGAAGCTTTCTTT.